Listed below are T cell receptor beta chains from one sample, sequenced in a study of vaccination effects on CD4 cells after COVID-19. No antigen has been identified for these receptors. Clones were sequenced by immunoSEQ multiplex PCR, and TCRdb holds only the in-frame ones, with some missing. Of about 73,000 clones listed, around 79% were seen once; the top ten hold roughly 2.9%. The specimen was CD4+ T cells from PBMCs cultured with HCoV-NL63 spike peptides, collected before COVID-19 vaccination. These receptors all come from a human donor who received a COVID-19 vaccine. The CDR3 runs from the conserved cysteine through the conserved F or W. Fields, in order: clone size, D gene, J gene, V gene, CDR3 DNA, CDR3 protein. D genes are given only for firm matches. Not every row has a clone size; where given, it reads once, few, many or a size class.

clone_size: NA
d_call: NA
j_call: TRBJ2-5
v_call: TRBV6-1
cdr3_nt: TGTGCCAGCAGTGAAGTAGTACAGCCGGGTAGAGAGACCCAGTACTTC
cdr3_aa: CASSEVVQPGRETQYF

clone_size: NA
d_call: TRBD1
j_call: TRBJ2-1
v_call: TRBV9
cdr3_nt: TGTGCCAGCGGGGACAGCAATGAGCAGTTCTTC
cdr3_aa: CASGDSNEQFF

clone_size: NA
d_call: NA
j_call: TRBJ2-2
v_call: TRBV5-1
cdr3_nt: TGCGCCAGCAGCCTGACAACGAACACCGGGGAGCTGTTTTTT
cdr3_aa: CASSLTTNTGELFF

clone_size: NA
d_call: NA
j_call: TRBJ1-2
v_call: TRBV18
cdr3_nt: TGTGCCAGCTCACCCGTCGAGGGGTGGGGTGGCTACACCTTC
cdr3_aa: CASSPVEGWGGYTF

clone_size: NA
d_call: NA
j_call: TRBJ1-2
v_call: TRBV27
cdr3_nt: TGTGCCAGCAGTTCATCACCGGGGACCGGAAAAAACTATGGCTACACCTTC
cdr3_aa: CASSSSPGTGKNYGYTF

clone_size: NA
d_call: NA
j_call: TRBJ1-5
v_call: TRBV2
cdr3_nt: TGTGCCAGCTCAGGGTTGGATCAGCCCCAGCATTTT
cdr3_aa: CASSGLDQPQHF

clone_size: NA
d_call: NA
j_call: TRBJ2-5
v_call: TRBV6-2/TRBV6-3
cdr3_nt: TGTGCCAGCAGTTCACACCTACAGGGAATGCGGGGGACCCAGTACTTC
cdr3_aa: CASSSHLQGMRGTQYF

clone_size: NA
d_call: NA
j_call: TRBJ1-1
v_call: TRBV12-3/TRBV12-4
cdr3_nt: TGTGCCAGCACCCCTAGGTACACTGAAGCTTTCTTT
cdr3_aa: CASTPRYTEAFF

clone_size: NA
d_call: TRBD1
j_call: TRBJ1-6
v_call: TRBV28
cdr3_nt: TGTGCCAGCACTCCTGGGGACAGTAGCTCCTATAATTCACCCCTCCACTTT
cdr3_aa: CASTPGDSSSYNSPLHF

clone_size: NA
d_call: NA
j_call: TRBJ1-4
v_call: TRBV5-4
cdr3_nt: TGTGCCAGCAGCCCCAGGGGTAGGGGTAATGAAAAACTGTTTTTT
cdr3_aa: CASSPRGRGNEKLFF

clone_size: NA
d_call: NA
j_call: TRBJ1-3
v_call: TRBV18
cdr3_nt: TGTGCCAGCTCACCCATTTGGGGCAGGTCGTACTCTGGAAACACCATATATTTT
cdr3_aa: CASSPIWGRSYSGNTIYF

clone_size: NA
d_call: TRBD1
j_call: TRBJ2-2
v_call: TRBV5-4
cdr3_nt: TGTGCCAGCAGCGCTCGACAGGGGGCCACCACCGGGGAGCTGTTTTTT
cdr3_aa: CASSARQGATTGELFF

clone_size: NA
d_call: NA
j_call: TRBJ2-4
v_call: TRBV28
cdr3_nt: TGTGCCAGCAGTCTATATAAGATCGTTCAGTACTTC
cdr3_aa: CASSLYKIVQYF

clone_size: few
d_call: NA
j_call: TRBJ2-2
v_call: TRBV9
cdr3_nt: TGTGCCAGCAGCGTAATGGCGGGAAACACCGGGGAGCTGTTTTTT
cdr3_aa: CASSVMAGNTGELFF

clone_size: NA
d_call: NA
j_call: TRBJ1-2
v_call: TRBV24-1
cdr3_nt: TGTGCCACCAGTGATAGTCAGAGAAGTTCGCGCGGCTACACCTTC
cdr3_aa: CATSDSQRSSRGYTF

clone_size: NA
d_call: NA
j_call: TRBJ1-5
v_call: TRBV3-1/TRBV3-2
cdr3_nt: TGTGCCAGCAGCCAAGGGTCGGGAGGCCGCCAGCATTTT
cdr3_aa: CASSQGSGGRQHF

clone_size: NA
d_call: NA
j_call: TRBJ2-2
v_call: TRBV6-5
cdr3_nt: TGTGCCAGCAGTTACTCGTTTAATCGCGAATCCGGGGAGCTGTTTTTT
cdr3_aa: CASSYSFNRESGELFF

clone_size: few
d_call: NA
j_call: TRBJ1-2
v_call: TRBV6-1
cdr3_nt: TGTGCCAGCAGTGAAATGGTTGGTATGGGACTTACTAACTATGGCTACACCTTC
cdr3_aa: CASSEMVGMGLTNYGYTF

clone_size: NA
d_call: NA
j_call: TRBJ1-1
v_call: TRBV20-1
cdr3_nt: TGCAGTGCTAGTTTTCCACGCACTGAAGCTTTCTTT
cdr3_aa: CSASFPRTEAFF

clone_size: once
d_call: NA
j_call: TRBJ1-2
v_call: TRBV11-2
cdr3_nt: TGTGCCAGCAGCTTAGTAACAGGACAGACGAACTATGGCTACACCTTC
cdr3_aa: CASSLVTGQTNYGYTF

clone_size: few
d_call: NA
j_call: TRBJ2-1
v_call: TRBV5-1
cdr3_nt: TGCGCCAGCAGCTTCCCGGGGGACTCGGAGCAGTTCTTC
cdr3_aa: CASSFPGDSEQFF

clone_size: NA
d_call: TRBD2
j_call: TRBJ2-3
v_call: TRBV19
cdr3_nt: TGTGCCAGTAGTACCCGTAGCGGGGTAACAGATACGCAGTATTTT
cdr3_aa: CASSTRSGVTDTQYF

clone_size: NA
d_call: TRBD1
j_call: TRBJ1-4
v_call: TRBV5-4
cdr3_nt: TGTGCCAGCAGCTTCTCAGGACAGGGGGTTGAAAAACTGTTTTTT
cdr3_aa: CASSFSGQGVEKLFF

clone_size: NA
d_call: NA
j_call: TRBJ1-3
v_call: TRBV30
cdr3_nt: TGTGCCTGGAGTTATGGAAACACCATATATTTT
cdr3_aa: CAWSYGNTIYF

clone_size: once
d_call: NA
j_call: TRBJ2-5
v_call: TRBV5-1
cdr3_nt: TGCGCCAGCAGCTTACAGGGTGCGCCCCAAGAGACCCAGTACTTC
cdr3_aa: CASSLQGAPQETQYF

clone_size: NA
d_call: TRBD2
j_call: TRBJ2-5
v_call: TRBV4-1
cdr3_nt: TGCGCCAGCAGAGCCACTGGGGGGGAGGAGACCCAGTACTTC
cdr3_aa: CASRATGGEETQYF

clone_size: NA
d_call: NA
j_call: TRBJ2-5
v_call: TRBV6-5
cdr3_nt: TGTGCCAGCAGCCGCTCGGTCCTCCAAGAGACCCAGTACTTC
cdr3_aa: CASSRSVLQETQYF

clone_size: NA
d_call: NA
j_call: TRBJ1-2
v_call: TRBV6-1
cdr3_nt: TGTGCCAGCAGTGAAGCCGTGCAGTCCTATGGCTACACCTTC
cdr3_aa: CASSEAVQSYGYTF

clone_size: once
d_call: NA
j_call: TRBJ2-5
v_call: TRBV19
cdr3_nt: TGTGCCAGTAGTATCGTTTCGTTCTCAGAGACCCAGTACTTC
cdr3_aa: CASSIVSFSETQYF

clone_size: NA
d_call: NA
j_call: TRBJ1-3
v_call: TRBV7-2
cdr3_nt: TGTGCCAGCAGCTTAGCTCCGGGGGCCTCTGGAAACACCATATATTTT
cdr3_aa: CASSLAPGASGNTIYF

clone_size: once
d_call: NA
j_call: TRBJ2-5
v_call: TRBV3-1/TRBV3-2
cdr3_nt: TGTGCCAGCAGCCAAGATAGGCAGGGTCTCGGGACCCAGTACTTC
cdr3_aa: CASSQDRQGLGTQYF

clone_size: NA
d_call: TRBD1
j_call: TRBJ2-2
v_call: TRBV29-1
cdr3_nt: TGCAGCGGGGACAGGGGGAACACCGGGGAGCTGTTTTTT
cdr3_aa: CSGDRGNTGELFF

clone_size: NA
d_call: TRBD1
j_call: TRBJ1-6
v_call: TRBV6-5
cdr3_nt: TGTGCCAGCAGTACCGGACAGGGAATTAAGACCCTCCACTTT
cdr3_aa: CASSTGQGIKTLHF

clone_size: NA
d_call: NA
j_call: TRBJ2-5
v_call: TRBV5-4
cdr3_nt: TGTGCCAGCAGCTTGGGGTTCGGGCAAGAGACCCAGTACTTC
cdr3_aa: CASSLGFGQETQYF

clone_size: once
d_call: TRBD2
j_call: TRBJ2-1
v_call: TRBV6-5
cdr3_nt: TGTGCCACCCAACTAGCGGGGGTGAGGAATGAGCAGTTCTTC
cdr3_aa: CATQLAGVRNEQFF

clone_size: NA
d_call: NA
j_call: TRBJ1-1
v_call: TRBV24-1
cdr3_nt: TGTGCCACCAGTGATTCAAGGGCTTTGGGCACTGAAGCTTTCTTT
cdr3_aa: CATSDSRALGTEAFF

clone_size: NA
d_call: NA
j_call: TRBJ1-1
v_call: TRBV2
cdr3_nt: TGTGCCAGCAGATTAGGGAGATCCAGCATGAACACTGAAGCTTTCTTT
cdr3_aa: CASRLGRSSMNTEAFF

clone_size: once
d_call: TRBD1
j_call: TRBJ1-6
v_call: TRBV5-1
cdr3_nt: TGCGCCAGCAGCTTGGCCACCGGGACAGAAGGTTCACCCCTCCACTTT
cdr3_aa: CASSLATGTEGSPLHF